This T cell receptor (beta chain) was captured by sequencing in a study of T cells in localized non-small cell lung cancer. Broader study findings: Clonality of T cells reached its maximum in uninvolved adjacent lung, surpassing tumor. Detection in adjacent lung was observed for a median roughly 55 of the top 100 tumor clones. Elevated circulating T cell density in blood was associated with longer overall survival.

With respect to this clone: Its antigen is as yet unknown.

This CDR3 is 16 amino acids long. V lost 5 bases, J lost 3 bases, and 8 bases stayed unmatched. In germline, CDR1 is SEHNR, CDR2 FQNEAQ (reference sequence). Clones were sequenced by immunoSEQ multiplex PCR, and TCRdb holds only the in-frame ones, with some missing. This sample has about 39,000 clones, with about four fifths found just once. The sample was PBMCs, taken before any cancer treatment. V gene TRBV7-9 combines with J gene TRBJ2-2; 8 bases are shared with TRBD1. This receptor was taken from a woman aged 40-69 years with stage II squamous cell lung carcinoma. DNA for the CDR3: TGTGCCAGCAGCCCCCGGACAGGGATCCACACCGGGGAGCTGTTTTTT. It is translated as CASSPRTGIHTGELFF. Complete variable domain (other parts from reference TRBV7-9 and TRBJ2-2): DTGVSQNPRHKITKRGQNVTFRCDPISEHNRLYWYRQTLGQGPEFLTYFQNEAQLEKSRLLSDRFSAERPKGSFSTLEIQRTEQGDSAMYLCASSPRTGIHTGELFFGEGSRLTVL.